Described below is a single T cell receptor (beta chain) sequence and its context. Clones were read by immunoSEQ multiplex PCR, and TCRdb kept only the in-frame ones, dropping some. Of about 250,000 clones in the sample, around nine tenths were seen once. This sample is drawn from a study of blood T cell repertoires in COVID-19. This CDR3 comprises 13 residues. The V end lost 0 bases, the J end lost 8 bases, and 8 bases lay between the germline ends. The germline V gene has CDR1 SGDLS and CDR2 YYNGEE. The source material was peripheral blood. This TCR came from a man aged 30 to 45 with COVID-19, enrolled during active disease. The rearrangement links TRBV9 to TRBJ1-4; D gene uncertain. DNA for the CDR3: TGTGCCAGCAGCGTAGGAGGTGGCGAAAAACTGTTTTTT. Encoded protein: CASSVGGGEKLFF.